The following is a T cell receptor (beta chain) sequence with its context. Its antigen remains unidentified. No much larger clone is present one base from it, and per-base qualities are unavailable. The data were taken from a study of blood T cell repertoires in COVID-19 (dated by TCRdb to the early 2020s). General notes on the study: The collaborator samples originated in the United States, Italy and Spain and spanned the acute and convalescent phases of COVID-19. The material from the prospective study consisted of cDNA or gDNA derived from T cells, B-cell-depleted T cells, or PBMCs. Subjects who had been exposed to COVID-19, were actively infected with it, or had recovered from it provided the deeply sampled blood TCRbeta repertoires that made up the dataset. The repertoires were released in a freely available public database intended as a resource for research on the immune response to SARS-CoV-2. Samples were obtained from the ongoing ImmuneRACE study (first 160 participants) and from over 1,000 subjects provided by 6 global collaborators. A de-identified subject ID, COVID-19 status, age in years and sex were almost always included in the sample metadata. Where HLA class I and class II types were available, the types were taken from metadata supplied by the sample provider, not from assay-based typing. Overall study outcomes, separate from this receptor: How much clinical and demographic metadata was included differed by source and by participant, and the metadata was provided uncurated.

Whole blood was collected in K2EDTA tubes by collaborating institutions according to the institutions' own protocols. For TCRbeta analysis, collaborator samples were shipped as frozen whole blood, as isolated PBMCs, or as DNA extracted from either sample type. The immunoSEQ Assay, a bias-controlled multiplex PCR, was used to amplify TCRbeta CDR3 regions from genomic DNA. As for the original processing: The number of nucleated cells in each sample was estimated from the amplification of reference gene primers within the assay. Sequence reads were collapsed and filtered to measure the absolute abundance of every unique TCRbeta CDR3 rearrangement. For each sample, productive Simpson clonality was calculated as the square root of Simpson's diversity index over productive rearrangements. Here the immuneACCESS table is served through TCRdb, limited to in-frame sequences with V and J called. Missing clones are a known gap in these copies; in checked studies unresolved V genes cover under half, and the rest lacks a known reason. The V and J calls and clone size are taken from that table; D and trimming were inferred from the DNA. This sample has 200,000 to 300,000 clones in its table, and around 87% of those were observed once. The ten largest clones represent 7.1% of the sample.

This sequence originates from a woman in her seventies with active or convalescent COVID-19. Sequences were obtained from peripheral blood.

CDR3 protein: CASSSLGGTDGYTF. The DNA sequence is as follows: TGCGCCAGCAGCTCCCTAGGCGGGACGGATGGCTACACCTTC. The rearranged segments are TRBV5-1 and TRBJ1-2, and TRBD1 may be the D gene, going by 5 matching bases. Looking up the germline V gene yields CDR1 SGHRS and CDR2 YFSETQ. Trimming at the junction amounts to 3 bases on V and 6 bases on J, and the germline ends lie 15 bases apart. Reading from cysteine to phenylalanine, the CDR3 counts 14 amino acids. Only CDR3 DNA remains: 42 bases, in frame from the first base.